This TCR beta chain was captured by sequencing in a study of early T cells in non-severe SARS-CoV-2 infection. Background on the study: Bulk RNA from unsorted whole blood was sequenced; chains were unpaired.

Germline V gene data show CDR1 as SGHRS and CDR2 as YFSETQ. This CDR3 has 14 residues. The ends were cut back, 0 bases at V and 7 bases at J, with 14 bases in the middle. TCRdb called the 5' RACE reads again in MiXCR, with one record for every CDR3 protein. Here the sample spans about 61,000 distinct CDR3 sequences, under 14% being singletons. The clonotype was recovered from an adult who was a healthcare worker with PCR-confirmed SARS-CoV-2 infection or an uninfected control (not recorded which). The sample was whole blood. The chain employs TRBV5-1 and TRBJ2-7; D possibly corresponds to TRBD1 (6 bases). CDR3 loop: CASSLGDRYTEQYF. CDR3 DNA: TGCGCCAGCAGCTTGGGCGACAGGTACACTGAGCAGTACTTC.